This TCR beta chain was documented in a study of T cell changes during pregnancy in multiple sclerosis. TCRdb's table, derived via immunoSEQ multiplex PCR, lists solely in-frame clones and lacks some. The table records 46,000 or so clones, around 90% of them present only once. Trimming pared 0 bases from V and 8 bases from J, leaving 15 bases between. From germline, CDR1 is SGHTS and CDR2 YDEGEE. There are 15 residues in the CDR3. This chain connects TRBV5-8 to TRBJ1-5, with D maybe TRBD1 (6 bases). The sequenced sample was peripheral blood, obtained in the second trimester of pregnancy. The sequence was collected from a female donor in good health, enrolled as a control in a pregnancy study. The DNA of the CDR3 is TGTGCCAGCAGCTTGGACAGGGCCCTAGCAGAGCCCCAGCATTTT. Its protein is CASSLDRALAEPQHF.